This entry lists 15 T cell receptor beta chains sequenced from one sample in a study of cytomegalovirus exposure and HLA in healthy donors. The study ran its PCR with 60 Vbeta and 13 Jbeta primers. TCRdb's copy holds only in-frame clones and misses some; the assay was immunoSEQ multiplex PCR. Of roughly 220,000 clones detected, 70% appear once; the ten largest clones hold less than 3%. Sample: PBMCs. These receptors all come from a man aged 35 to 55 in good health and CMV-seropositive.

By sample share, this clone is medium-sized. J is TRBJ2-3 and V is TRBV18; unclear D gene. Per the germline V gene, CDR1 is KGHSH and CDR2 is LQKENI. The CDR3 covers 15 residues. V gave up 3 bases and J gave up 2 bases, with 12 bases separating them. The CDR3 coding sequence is TGTGCCAGCTCACCGCTCTGGTCACACACAGATACGCAGTATTTT. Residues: CASSPLWSHTDTQYF.

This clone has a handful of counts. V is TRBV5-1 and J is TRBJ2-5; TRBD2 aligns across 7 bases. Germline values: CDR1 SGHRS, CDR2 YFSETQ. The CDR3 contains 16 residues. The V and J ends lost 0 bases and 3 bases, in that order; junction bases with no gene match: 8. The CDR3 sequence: CASSLGPAGKEETQYF. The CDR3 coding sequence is TGCGCCAGCAGCTTGGGGCCAGCGGGGAAGGAAGAGACCCAGTACTTC.

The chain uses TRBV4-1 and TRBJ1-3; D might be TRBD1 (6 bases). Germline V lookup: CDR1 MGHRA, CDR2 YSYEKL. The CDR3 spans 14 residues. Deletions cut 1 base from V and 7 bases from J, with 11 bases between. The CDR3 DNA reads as TGCGCCAGCAGCCAAGTATGGGGGCCGAACACCATATATTTT. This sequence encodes CASSQVWGPNTIYF.

The CDR3, as DNA: TGTGCCAGCAGCACCTTCGGGGGATACGAGCAGTACTTC. Translating gives CASSTFGGYEQYF. The chain has TRBV5-4 and TRBJ2-7, with D perhaps TRBD2 (6 bases). V shed 4 bases and J shed 4 bases, with 12 bases lying between them. This CDR3 has 13 residues. CDR1 and CDR2 from the germline V gene are SGHNT and YYREEE (reference sequence).

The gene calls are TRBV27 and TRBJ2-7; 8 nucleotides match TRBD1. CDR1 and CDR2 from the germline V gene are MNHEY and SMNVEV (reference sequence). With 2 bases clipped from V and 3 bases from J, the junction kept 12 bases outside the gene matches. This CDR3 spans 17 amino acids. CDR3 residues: CASSLKPRAGGIYEQYF. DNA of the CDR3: TGTGCCAGCAGTTTAAAACCGCGGGCAGGGGGCATCTACGAGCAGTACTTC.

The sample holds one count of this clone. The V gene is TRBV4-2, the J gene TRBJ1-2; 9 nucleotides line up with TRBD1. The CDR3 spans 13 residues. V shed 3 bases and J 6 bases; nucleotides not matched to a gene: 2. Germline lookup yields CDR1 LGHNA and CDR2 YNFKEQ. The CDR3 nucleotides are TGTGCCAGCAGCCACCGGGACAGGGATGGCTACACCTTC. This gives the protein CASSHRDRDGYTF.

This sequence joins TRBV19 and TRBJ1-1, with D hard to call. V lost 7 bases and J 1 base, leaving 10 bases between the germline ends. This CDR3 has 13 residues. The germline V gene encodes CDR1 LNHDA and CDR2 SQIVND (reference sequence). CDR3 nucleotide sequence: TGTGCCAGTATGAGGGCGGAGAACACTGAAGCTTTCTTT. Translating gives CASMRAENTEAFF. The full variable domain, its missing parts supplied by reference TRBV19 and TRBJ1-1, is DGGITQSPKYLFRKEGQNVTLSCEQNLNHDAMYWYRQDPGQGLRLIYYSQIVNDFQKGDIAEGYSVSREKKESFPLTVTSAQKNPTAFYLCASMRAENTEAFFGQGTRLTVV.

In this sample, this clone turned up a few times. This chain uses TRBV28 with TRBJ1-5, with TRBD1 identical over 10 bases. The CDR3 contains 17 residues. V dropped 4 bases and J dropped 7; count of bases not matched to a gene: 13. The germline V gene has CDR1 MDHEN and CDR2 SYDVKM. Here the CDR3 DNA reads TGTGCCAGCAGTTCGGGACAGGGGAGGTTGGGGGGACAGCCCCAGCATTTT. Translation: CASSSGQGRLGGQPQHF.

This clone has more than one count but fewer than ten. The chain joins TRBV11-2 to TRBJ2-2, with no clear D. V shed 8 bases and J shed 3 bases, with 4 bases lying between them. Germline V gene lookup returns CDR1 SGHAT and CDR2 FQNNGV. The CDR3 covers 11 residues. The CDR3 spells CASGHTGELFF. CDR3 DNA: TGTGCCAGCGGCCACACCGGGGAGCTGTTTTTT.

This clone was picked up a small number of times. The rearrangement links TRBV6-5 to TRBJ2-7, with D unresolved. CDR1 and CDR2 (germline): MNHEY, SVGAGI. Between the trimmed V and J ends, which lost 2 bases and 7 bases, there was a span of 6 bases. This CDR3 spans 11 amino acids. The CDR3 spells CASSYMREQYF. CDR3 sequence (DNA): TGTGCCAGCAGTTACATGCGGGAGCAGTACTTC.

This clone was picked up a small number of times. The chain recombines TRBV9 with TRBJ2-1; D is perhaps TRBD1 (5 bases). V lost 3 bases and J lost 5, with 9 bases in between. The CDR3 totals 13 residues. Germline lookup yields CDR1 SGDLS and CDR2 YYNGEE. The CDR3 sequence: CASSGQGDNEQFF. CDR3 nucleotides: TGTGCCAGCAGCGGTCAGGGTGACAATGAGCAGTTCTTC.

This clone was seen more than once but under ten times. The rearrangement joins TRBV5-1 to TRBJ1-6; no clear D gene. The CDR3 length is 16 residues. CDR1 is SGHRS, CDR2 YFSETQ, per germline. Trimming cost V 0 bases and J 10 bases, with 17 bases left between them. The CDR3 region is CASSLESGYLDSPLHF. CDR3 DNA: TGCGCCAGCAGCTTGGAGTCGGGGTATCTTGACTCACCCCTCCACTTT.

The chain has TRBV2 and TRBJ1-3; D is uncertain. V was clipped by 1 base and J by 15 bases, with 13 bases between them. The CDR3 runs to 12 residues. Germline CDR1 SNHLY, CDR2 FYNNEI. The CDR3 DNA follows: TGTGCCAGCAGTGAAGGAGGTGCCGTAAGATATTTT. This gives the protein CASSEGGAVRYF.

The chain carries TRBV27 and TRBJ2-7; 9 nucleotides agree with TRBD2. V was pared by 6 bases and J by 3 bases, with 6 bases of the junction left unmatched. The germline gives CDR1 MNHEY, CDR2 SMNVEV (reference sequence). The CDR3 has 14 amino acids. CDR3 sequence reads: CASSPGLANYEQYF. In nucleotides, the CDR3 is TGTGCCAGCAGCCCTGGACTAGCGAACTACGAGCAGTACTTC.

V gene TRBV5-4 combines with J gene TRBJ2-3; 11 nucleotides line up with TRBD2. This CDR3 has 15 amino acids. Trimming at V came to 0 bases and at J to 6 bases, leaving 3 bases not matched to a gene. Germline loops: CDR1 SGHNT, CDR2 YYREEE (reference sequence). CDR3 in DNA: TGTGCCAGCAGCTTGGGGCTAGCGGGGGGCGATACGCAGTATTTT. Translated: CASSLGLAGGDTQYF. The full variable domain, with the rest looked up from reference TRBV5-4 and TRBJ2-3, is ETGVTQSPTHLIKTRGQQVTLRCSSQSGHNTVSWYQQALGQGPQFIFQYYREEENGRGNFPPRFSGLQFPNYSSELNVNALELDDSALYLCASSLGLAGGDTQYFGPGTRLTVL.